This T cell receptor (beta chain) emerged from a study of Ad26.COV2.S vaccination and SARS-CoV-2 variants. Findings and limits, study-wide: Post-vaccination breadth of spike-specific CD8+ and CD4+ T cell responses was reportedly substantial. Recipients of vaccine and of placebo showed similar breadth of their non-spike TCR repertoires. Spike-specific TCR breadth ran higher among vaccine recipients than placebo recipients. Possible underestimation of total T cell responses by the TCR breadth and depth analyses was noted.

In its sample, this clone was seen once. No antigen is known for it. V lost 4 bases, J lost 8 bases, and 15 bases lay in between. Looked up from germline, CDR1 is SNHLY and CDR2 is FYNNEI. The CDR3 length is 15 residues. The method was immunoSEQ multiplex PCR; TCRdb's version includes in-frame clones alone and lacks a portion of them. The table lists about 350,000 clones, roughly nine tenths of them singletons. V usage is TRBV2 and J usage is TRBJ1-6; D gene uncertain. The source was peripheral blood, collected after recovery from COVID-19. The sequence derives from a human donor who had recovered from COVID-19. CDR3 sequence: CASSAGNNAYSPLHF. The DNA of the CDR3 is TGTGCCAGCAGTGCCGGAAACAACGCCTATTCACCCCTCCACTTT.